The next 7 T cell receptor beta chains were all read from a single sample in a study of cytomegalovirus exposure and HLA in healthy donors. Method: immunoSEQ multiplex PCR; TCRdb's copy keeps in-frame clones and lacks some. Seen here are about 140,000 clones, 86% observed once, and the top ten hold nearly 3%. Input material: PBMCs. The receptors stem from a man between 18 and 35 years old in good health and CMV-seronegative.

The V and J genes are TRBV6-1 and TRBJ2-1; 12 nucleotides match TRBD2. The V segment lost 6 bases and the J segment 8 bases; nucleotides outside the gene matches: 8. In germline, CDR1 is MNHNS, CDR2 SASEGT. This CDR3 region has 15 residues. CDR3 nucleotides: TGTGCCAGCAGCCAGCTAGCGGGGGGGTCGGATGAGCAGTTCTTC. Amino acid sequence: CASSQLAGGSDEQFF.

J is TRBJ1-2 and V is TRBV6-6, with TRBD1 matching 9 bases. V shed 0 bases, J shed 5 bases, and the junction held 4 bases outside the gene matches. Germline V lookup: CDR1 MNHNY, CDR2 SVGAGI (reference sequence). The CDR3 totals 15 residues. In DNA form, the CDR3 reads TGTGCCAGCAGTTACTCGAAGGACAGGGGATATGGCTACACCTTC. Translating it yields CASSYSKDRGYGYTF.

A single count supports this clone. The gene calls are TRBV2 and TRBJ1-2, with no clear D. This CDR3 spans 15 amino acids. Trimming shortened V by 6 bases and J by 4 bases, and 18 bases separated the two germline ends. Germline CDR1 SNHLY, CDR2 FYNNEI. The CDR3 protein is CASSARGGRSYGYTF. The CDR3 region has the DNA TGTGCCAGCAGCGCCCGTGGAGGGCGAAGCTATGGCTACACCTTC.

The chain couples TRBV27 to TRBJ2-1; D unresolved. Per the germline V gene, CDR1 is MNHEY and CDR2 is SMNVEV (reference sequence). CDR3 length equals 16 residues. V lost 3 bases, J lost 5 bases, and 17 bases lay in between. CDR3 loop: CASSFLGPLSDNEQFF. CDR3 DNA sequence: TGTGCCAGCAGTTTCCTGGGTCCACTGAGCGACAATGAGCAGTTCTTC.

CDR3 residues: CASDSLRSQPQHF. CDR3 sequence (DNA): TGTGCCAGCGACAGTCTCCGAAGTCAGCCCCAGCATTTT. The chain recombines TRBV6-6 with TRBJ1-5; the D gene is possibly TRBD1 (5 bases). V gave up 8 bases and J gave up 6 bases, with 14 bases separating them. The CDR3 consists of 13 residues. In germline, CDR1 is MNHNY, CDR2 SVGAGI (reference sequence).

This clone showed up just a few times. The sample contains more than one DNA sequence encoding this CDR3. The chain couples TRBV5-1 to TRBJ1-1; D is ambiguous. V gave up 2 bases and J gave up 1 base, with 6 bases separating them. CDR1 is SGHRS, CDR2 YFSETQ, per germline. This CDR3 is 13 amino acids long. CDR3 DNA: TGCGCCAGCAGCTTTAACGGGAACACTGAAGCTTTCTTT. It translates to CASSFNGNTEAFF.

This sequence joins TRBV19 and TRBJ2-6, with TRBD1 as a possible D gene (5 bases). Germline lookup yields CDR1 LNHDA and CDR2 SQIVND (reference sequence). The CDR3 contains 16 residues. V was pared by 9 bases and J by 0 bases, with 15 bases between. CDR3 sequence (DNA): TGTGCCAGCGGAACAGGTCCTAACTCTGGGGCCAACGTCCTGACTTTC. This encodes CASGTGPNSGANVLTF. Variable domain in full (rest from reference TRBV19 and TRBJ2-6): DGGITQSPKYLFRKEGQNVTLSCEQNLNHDAMYWYRQDPGQGLRLIYYSQIVNDFQKGDIAEGYSVSREKKESFPLTVTSAQKNPTAFYLCASGTGPNSGANVLTFGAGSRLTVL.